This T cell receptor beta chain was recovered during a study of T cell responses to AZD1222 COVID-19 vaccine. As to this clone: The antigen is unknown.

The CDR3 extends over 15 amino acids. Per the germline V gene, CDR1 is SGHNT and CDR2 is YYREEE (reference sequence). Unmatched junction bases numbered 7, after V lost 4 bases and J lost 3 bases. Libraries were prepared by immunoSEQ multiplex PCR; TCRdb keeps only in-frame clonotypes and omits some of them. The top ten hold about 3% of the sample, which has 90,000 to 120,000 clones, about 82% seen once. Study outcomes and limitations: Reportedly, close to half of spike-specific TCRs are directed against unmutated variant regions.

The chain employs TRBV5-4 and TRBJ1-3; 7 nucleotides agree with TRBD1. This clonotype originated in an adult in good health. Sample: peripheral blood, taken on day 0 of AZD1222 vaccination. The CDR3 loop reads CASSLQGQGGNTIYF. The CDR3 bases are TGTGCCAGCAGCCTACAGGGGCAAGGTGGAAACACCATATATTTT.